This TCR beta chain was observed in a study of shared clonotypes between healthy human individuals. Study-wide context: CD8 memory received one plate per donor, CD8 naive two, CD4 memory three and CD4 naive three.

Germline V gene sequence: CDR1 SGHNT, CDR2 YENEEA. The CDR3 is 15 amino acids. Trimming took 0 bases from V and 4 from J, leaving 10 bases between them. Clones were read by immunoSEQ multiplex PCR, and TCRdb kept only the in-frame ones, dropping some. This sample has over a million clones, with over 95% found just once. V gene TRBV11-3 combines with J gene TRBJ2-1; no firm D call. Sequenced sample: naive CD4+ T cells sorted from blood. Subset described: CD45RA+ positively selected. The receptor's source is a man under 40 in good health. The CDR3 spells CASSLDLDPYNEQFF. CDR3 DNA sequence: TGTGCCAGCAGCTTAGATCTGGACCCTTACAATGAGCAGTTCTTC.